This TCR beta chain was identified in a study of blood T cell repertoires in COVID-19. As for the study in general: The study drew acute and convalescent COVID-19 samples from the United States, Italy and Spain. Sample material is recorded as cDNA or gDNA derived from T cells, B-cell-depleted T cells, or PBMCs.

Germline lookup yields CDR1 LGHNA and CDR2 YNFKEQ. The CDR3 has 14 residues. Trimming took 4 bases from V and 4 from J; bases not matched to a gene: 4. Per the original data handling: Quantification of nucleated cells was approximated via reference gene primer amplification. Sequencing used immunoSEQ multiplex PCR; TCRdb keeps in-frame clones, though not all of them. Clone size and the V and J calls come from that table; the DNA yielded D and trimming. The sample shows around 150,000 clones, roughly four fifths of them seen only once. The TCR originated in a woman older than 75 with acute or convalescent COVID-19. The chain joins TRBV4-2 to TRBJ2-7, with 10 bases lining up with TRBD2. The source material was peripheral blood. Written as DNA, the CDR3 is TGTGCCAGCAGCCTGCGGACTAGCGGATACGAGCAGTACTTC. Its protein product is CASSLRTSGYEQYF.